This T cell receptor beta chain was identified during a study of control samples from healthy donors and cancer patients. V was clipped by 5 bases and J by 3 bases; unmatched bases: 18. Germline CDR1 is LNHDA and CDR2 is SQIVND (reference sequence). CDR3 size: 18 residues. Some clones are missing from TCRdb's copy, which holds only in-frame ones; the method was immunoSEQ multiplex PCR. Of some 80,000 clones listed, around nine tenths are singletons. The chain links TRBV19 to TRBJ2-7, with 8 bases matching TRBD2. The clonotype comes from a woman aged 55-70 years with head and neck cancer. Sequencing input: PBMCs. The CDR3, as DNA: TGTGCCAGTAGTGGCCCTCTCAGCGGGAGTTTTGAGTTCTACGAGCAGTACTTC. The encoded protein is CASSGPLSGSFEFYEQYF. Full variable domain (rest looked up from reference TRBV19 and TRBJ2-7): DGGITQSPKYLFRKEGQNVTLSCEQNLNHDAMYWYRQDPGQGLRLIYYSQIVNDFQKGDIAEGYSVSREKKESFPLTVTSAQKNPTAFYLCASSGPLSGSFEFYEQYFGPGTRLTVT.